The 17 T cell receptor beta chains in this list originate from one sample, sequenced in a study of post-analysis software for immune sequencing data. No antigens are known for them. TCR beta libraries were prepared from cDNA with unique molecular identifiers. TCRdb used MiXCR to reprocess the PCR reads, holding one entry per CDR3 protein. The sample includes hundreds of thousands of distinct CDR3 sequences, roughly 30% of them seen just once. Broader study findings: Patients carried four or five TRBV segments more frequently than controls did, and TRBV5-6, TRBV5-1 and TRBV20-1 were among them.

Sequences were obtained from blood. Receptors originate from a girl aged 5 to 17 with multiple sclerosis.

Only a few counts were recorded for this clonotype. The chain is built from TRBV28 and TRBJ1-6, with a tentative D call TRBD1 (6 bases). The germline gives CDR1 MDHEN, CDR2 SYDVKM. The length of the CDR3 is 15 residues. V lost 4 bases, J lost 4 bases, and 11 bases lay in between. The CDR3 bases are TGTGCCAGCAGTTCTACGGGACAATATAATTCACCCCTCCACTTT. Residues: CASSSTGQYNSPLHF.

There are a few counts of this clonotype. The CDR3 ends on some other residue instead of the conserved phenylalanine or tryptophan, so this is likely a read error. In nucleotides, the CDR3 is TGCGCCAGCAGCCAAGCTCCAGGGAGGCCCGGGGAGCTGTTTGTT. Translating gives CASSQAPGRPGELFV. This rearrangement joins TRBV4-3 to TRBJ2-2; maybe TRBD2 (6 bases). Trimming shortened V by 1 base and J by 6 bases, and 12 bases separated the two germline ends. The CDR3 sequence is 15 residues long. Germline CDR1 reads LGHNA; CDR2 reads YSLEER.

J is TRBJ1-2 and V is TRBV10-2; D ambiguous. This CDR3 spans 15 amino acids. V was pared by 0 bases and J by 0 bases, with 8 bases between. In germline, CDR1 is WSHSY, CDR2 SAAADI. Here the CDR3 reads CASSESRLANYGYTF. CDR3 DNA: TGCGCCAGCAGTGAGTCCAGACTAGCTAACTATGGCTACACCTTC.

This clonotype was seen more than once but under ten times. The rearrangement links TRBV11-2 to TRBJ2-5; D not certain. Per the germline V gene, CDR1 is SGHAT and CDR2 is FQNNGV. CDR3 size: 14 residues. With 3 bases removed from V and 2 bases from J, the gap between germline ends came to 10 bases. CDR3 residues: CASSFNTIQETQYF. CDR3 DNA sequence: TGTGCCAGCAGCTTTAATACTATTCAAGAGACCCAGTACTTC.

This clonotype was detected a few times. J is TRBJ1-2 and V is TRBV27; tentatively, D is TRBD1 (6 bases). Germline CDR1 and CDR2: MNHEY and SMNVEV (reference sequence). This CDR3 is built from 13 residues. The germline V and J ends were trimmed by 8 bases and 4 bases, with 14 bases remaining between them. The CDR3 loop reads CASWGRGLYGYTF. CDR3 bases: TGTGCCAGCTGGGGACGGGGGCTCTATGGCTACACCTTC.

This rearrangement joins TRBV29-1 to TRBJ2-3, with a possible D match to TRBD2 (6 bases). Trimming removed 4 bases from V and 8 bases from J, with 16 bases in between. Germline lookup yields CDR1 SQVTM and CDR2 ANQGSEA. This CDR3 region has 13 residues. The DNA of the CDR3 is TGCAGCGTTGGGGTGGGAGGAAAGAGTACGCAGTATTTT. Translating gives CSVGVGGKSTQYF.

The table lists this clonotype with a few counts. The J gene is TRBJ2-5, the V gene TRBV27; TRBD1 is a possible D gene (6 bases). The CDR3 has 14 residues. V was trimmed by 3 bases and J by 6 bases, leaving 14 bases between them. The germline CDR1 and CDR2 sequences are MNHEY and SMNVEV (reference sequence). CDR3 sequence reads: CASSFGSRGKTQYF. DNA for the CDR3: TGTGCCAGCAGTTTTGGGTCCAGGGGAAAGACCCAGTACTTC.

This chain connects TRBV12-3 or TRBV12-4 to TRBJ2-7; no clear D. V shed 3 bases and J shed 6 bases, with 15 bases lying between them. The CDR3 spans 14 residues. The CDR3 sequence: CASSLGGASREQYF. Written as DNA, the CDR3 is TGTGCCAGCAGTTTGGGCGGAGCCTCCCGCGAGCAGTACTTC.

This chain links TRBV7-2 with TRBJ1-1, with D maybe TRBD1 (6 bases). Trimming cost V 6 bases and J 5 bases, with 16 bases left between them. Germline-derived CDR1 and CDR2 are SGHTA and FQGNSA. This CDR3 region has 14 residues. The CDR3: CASRETGMRTEAFF. For the CDR3, the DNA is TGTGCCAGCAGAGAGACAGGTATGAGGACTGAAGCTTTCTTT. Full variable domain (outside the CDR3, taken from reference TRBV7-2 and TRBJ1-1): GAGVSQSPSNKVTEKGKDVELRCDPISGHTALYWYRQSLGQGLEFLIYFQGNSAPDKSGLPSDRFSAERTGGSVSTLTIQRTQQEDSAVYLCASRETGMRTEAFFGQGTRLTVV.

At least ten counts were recorded for this clonotype. The J gene is TRBJ2-7, the V gene TRBV10-3; no firm D call. V was clipped by 4 bases and J by 1 base, with 5 bases between them. From germline, CDR1 is ENHRY and CDR2 SYGVKD. The CDR3 length is 12 residues. The CDR3 bases are TGTGCCATCAGTGCCCAATCCTACGAGCAGTACTTC. Amino acid sequence: CAISAQSYEQYF.

The V call is TRBV3-1, the J call TRBJ1-6; no definite D call. V was shortened by 3 bases and J by 9 bases, with 12 bases between the two germline ends. The CDR3 is 14 amino acids. In germline, CDR1 is LGHDT, CDR2 YNNKEL (reference sequence). CDR3 sequence reads: CASSQEGDGSPLHF. CDR3 DNA sequence: TGTGCCAGCAGCCAGGAAGGCGATGGTTCACCCCTCCACTTT.

This chain connects TRBV12-3 or TRBV12-4 to TRBJ2-7; D remains unclear. Trimming cost V 7 bases and J 1 base, with 14 bases left between them. The CDR3 is 14 residues long. The CDR3 sequence: CASNLDGPSYEQYF. CDR3 DNA: TGTGCCAGCAACCTGGACGGTCCTTCCTACGAGCAGTACTTC.

The J gene is TRBJ2-1, the V gene TRBV5-1; no clear D. Germline CDR1 reads SGHRS; CDR2 reads YFSETQ. Trimming took off 0 bases at V and 7 bases at J, with 14 bases between the two ends. The CDR3 loop spans 15 amino acids. The CDR3 coding sequence is TGCGCCAGCAGCTTGGGGCAGCCAGGCCGGAATGAGCAGTTCTTC. As protein: CASSLGQPGRNEQFF.

The rearrangement uses TRBV4-3 and TRBJ2-1; D remains ambiguous. The CDR3 extends over 15 amino acids. CDR1 and CDR2 from the germline V gene are LGHNA and YSLEER. V was clipped by 3 bases and J by 1 base, with 10 bases between them. CDR3 residues: CASSHLFGSYNEQFF. As DNA, the CDR3 is TGCGCCAGCAGCCACCTTTTCGGGTCCTACAATGAGCAGTTCTTC.

On this clonotype: An end of the junction differs from the germline gene, which may be a read error. This chain joins TRBV5-1 and TRBJ2-3; a weak D match, TRBD2 (6 bases). CDR3 length equals 18 residues. CDR1 is SGHRS, CDR2 YFSETQ, per germline. In DNA, the CDR3 is TGCGCCAGCAGCTCGATAGTACTAGCTTCTAGTCTCACAGATCCGCAGTATTTT. Residues: CASSSIVLASSLTDPQYF.

The chain carries TRBV5-1 and TRBJ1-1, with a weak D call TRBD1 (6 bases). The CDR3 is 14 residues long. V was clipped by 4 bases and J by 4 bases, with 14 bases between them. Germline V gene sequence: CDR1 SGHRS, CDR2 YFSETQ. The CDR3 nucleotides read TGCGCCAGCAGCATTACAGGGTCAGGCACTGAAGCTTTCTTT. It yields the protein CASSITGSGTEAFF.

This clonotype occurred a few times. The chain has TRBV7-9 and TRBJ2-1; 7 nucleotides line up with TRBD2. CDR1 and CDR2 from the germline V gene are SEHNR and FQNEAQ (reference sequence). The CDR3 contains 15 residues. Trimming cost V 5 bases and J 8 bases; bases outside gene matches: 12. As DNA, the CDR3 is TGTGCCAGCAGCCCTCAAAACGCGGGGGACCATGAGCAGTTCTTC. Translating it yields CASSPQNAGDHEQFF.